This entry lists 9 T cell receptor beta chains sequenced from one sample in a study of T cell responses to AZD1222 COVID-19 vaccine. Assay: immunoSEQ multiplex PCR; the TCRdb copy retains only in-frame clones and omits some. The table has over 150,000 clones, 90% seen once. Source: peripheral blood, taken on day 0 of AZD1222 vaccination. These receptors all come from an adult in good health.

This chain joins TRBV21-1 and TRBJ1-4. TRBV21-1 is noted as a pseudogene. This CDR3 region has 23 residues. The CDR3 DNA sequence: TGTGCCAGCAGCGCCCGGTCAGGTCGCCAAGGAGGGATACACCGCGGAACTAATGAAAAACTGTTTTTT. As protein: CASSARSGRQGGIHRGTNEKLFF.

CDR3: CASSQTGLHQATNEKLFF. The DNA of the CDR3 is TGTGCCAGCAGCCAAACCGGACTCCATCAAGCAACTAATGAAAAACTGTTTTTT. The chain is built from TRBV7-3 and TRBJ1-4; no firm D call. Deletions cut 5 bases from V and 0 bases from J, with 19 bases between. This CDR3 comprises 18 residues. Germline assignment: CDR1 SGHTA and CDR2 FQGTGA.

The CDR3 nucleotides read TGTGCCACCAGTGACTCGGACTGGGGAGGATTGGGCAATCAGCCCCAGCATTTT. Its translation is CATSDSDWGGLGNQPQHF. The gene calls are TRBV24-1 and TRBJ1-5, with D unresolved. The CDR3 spans 18 residues. The germline gives CDR1 KGHDR, CDR2 SFDVKD. V lost 4 bases, J lost 2 bases, and 20 bases lay in between.

The chain employs TRBV7-2 and TRBJ2-5, with D tentatively TRBD2 (5 bases). This CDR3 is built from 14 residues. Germline CDR1 and CDR2: SGHTA and FQGNSA. V gave up 0 bases and J gave up 5 bases, with 10 bases separating them. The CDR3 loop reads CASSLAEVVETQYF. The DNA of the CDR3 is TGTGCCAGCAGCTTAGCGGAGGTTGTCGAGACCCAGTACTTC.

The chain is built from TRBV18 and TRBJ1-5; possibly TRBD1 for D (6 bases). V dropped 1 base and J dropped 10 bases, with 20 bases sitting between them. The germline V gene has CDR1 KGHSH and CDR2 LQKENI. CDR3 size: 16 residues. CDR3 residues: CASSPLRTGGMAPQHF. CDR3 in DNA: TGTGCCAGCTCACCACTTCGGACCGGGGGCATGGCTCCCCAGCATTTT.

This clone was counted a few times. This chain uses TRBV7-3 with TRBJ2-7; 7 bases are a match to TRBD2. Trimming took 5 bases from V and 7 from J; bases not matched to a gene: 14. This CDR3 comprises 15 residues. Germline V gene data show CDR1 as SGHTA and CDR2 as FQGTGA. This CDR3 is CASSKIGAGLGEQYF. As DNA, the CDR3 is TGTGCCAGCAGCAAGATTGGAGCGGGACTCGGGGAGCAGTACTTC.

This clone came up once. V and J are TRBV30 and TRBJ1-4; 9 nucleotides match TRBD1. CDR3 length: 15 residues. J gave up 7 bases and V 3 bases, and 9 bases lay outside the gene matches. Germline assignment: CDR1 GTSNPN and CDR2 SVGIG (reference sequence). This chain's CDR3 is CAWSVLQGAFEKLFF. DNA for the CDR3: TGTGCCTGGAGCGTACTACAGGGGGCATTTGAAAAACTGTTTTTT.

This chain connects TRBV20-1 to TRBJ1-5; D is perhaps TRBD1 (5 bases). V was pared by 3 bases and J by 3 bases, with 9 bases between. Looked up from germline, CDR1 is DFQATT and CDR2 is SNEGSKA (reference sequence). This CDR3 spans 13 amino acids. CDR3 bases: TGCAGTGCTAGTCAGGGACCCAATCAGCCCCAGCATTTT. This gives the protein CSASQGPNQPQHF.

This clone came up once. The chain links TRBV12-3 or TRBV12-4 to TRBJ2-1, with TRBD2 matching over 7 bases. The ends lost 4 bases at V and 4 bases at J; junction bases unmatched: 1. The CDR3 spans 13 residues. CDR3 protein: CASSSGGYNEQFF. Written as DNA, the CDR3 is TGTGCCAGCAGTTCCGGGGGGTACAATGAGCAGTTCTTC.